This is a list of T cell receptor beta chains from one sample in a study of blood T cell repertoires in COVID-19. Generated by immunoSEQ multiplex PCR, the TCRdb table keeps only in-frame clones and is missing some. This sample has 20,000 to 25,000 clones, with 73% found just once. What was sequenced was peripheral blood. All receptors derive from a human donor in a cohort sampled during active or convalescent COVID-19. Both conserved end residues are trimmed from each CDR3.

J gene,V gene,CDR3 protein
TRBJ1-6,TRBV28,ASSFRSRTGGPSPLH
TRBJ2-1,TRBV11-2,ASSLVSSYNEQF
TRBJ1-6,TRBV5-6,ASSKLDSSYNSPLH
TRBJ1-3,TRBV9,ASSVGRDTGNTIY
TRBJ1-2,TRBV7-6,ASSLRPETGGNYGYT
TRBJ2-1,TRBV9,ASSVVGTVSYNEQF
TRBJ2-2,TRBV7-3,ASSPTGTMAGELF
TRBJ2-3,TRBV2,ASSEALLGAGGGDTQY
TRBJ1-1,TRBV5-8,ASSAGQPLKGTEAF
TRBJ2-3,TRBV7-9,ASRRVAGDTQY
TRBJ1-2,TRBV7-9,ASSLFRGWGYT
TRBJ1-1,TRBV7-2,ASSLARLQGRGNTEAF
TRBJ1-2,TRBV7-9,ASSSRQSYT
TRBJ1-6,TRBV7-4,ASRQGGDSPLH
TRBJ1-5,TRBV7-6,ASSLGGEGQPQH
TRBJ1-2,TRBV5-5,ASSITGKGQGNYGYT
TRBJ1-2,TRBV5-1,ASSQVQGANYGYT
TRBJ2-3,TRBV6-2/TRBV6-3,ASSWTTLSTDTQY
TRBJ1-2,TRBV21-1,ASPDRGAGARTHIDYGYT
TRBJ1-3,TRBV4-3,ASSQGPTGSGNTIY
TRBJ1-5,TRBV7-2,ASSRENRVMGNQPQH
TRBJ2-7,TRBV9,ASSASPGQGVYEQY
TRBJ1-4,TRBV6-6,ASSPWRAGVPEKLF
TRBJ2-5,TRBV18,ASSPYQETQY
TRBJ2-2,TRBV7-8,ASSLAGAGVISGELF
TRBJ2-1,TRBV12-5,ASGLGLAGAHSYNEQF
TRBJ1-5,TRBV27,ASSLRGQRPQH
TRBJ1-1,TRBV27,ASSWDPTGGTEAF
TRBJ1-6,TRBV28,ASSFPGSPLH
TRBJ2-7,TRBV6-6,ASTSTAYEQY
TRBJ2-1,TRBV5-1,ASSLREYNEQF
TRBJ1-2,TRBV9,ASSVGQGVGYT
TRBJ1-6,TRBV19,ASSLDGRLAYNSPLH
TRBJ1-2,TRBV5-1,ASSYDRADYGYT
TRBJ1-2,TRBV20-1,SASRVMAGAIGYT
TRBJ1-2,TRBV3-1/TRBV3-2,ASAGTQGRLNRGYT
TRBJ2-3,TRBV27,ASSPRAGINTQY
TRBJ1-1,TRBV5-1,ASSLLTGTGAEAF
TRBJ1-4,TRBV6-5,ASSYTFRYFNEKLF
TRBJ2-7,TRBV27,ASRRNGQPDYEQY
TRBJ2-3,TRBV6-6,ATSRGDRDTDTQY
TRBJ2-2,TRBV6-5,ASVSDRGGTGELF